The rows below give T cell receptor beta chains drawn from one sample of a study of T cells in Graves' hyperthyroidism and ophthalmopathy. TCRdb re-called the multiplex PCR reads through MiXCR, storing one row per CDR3 protein. Counted here are around 620,000 distinct CDR3 sequences, more than 13% occurring once; the ten biggest clones make up roughly 7%. Source material: blood. These TCRs come from a woman under 30 with Graves' ophthalmopathy. Both conserved end residues are part of each CDR3. The D gene is left open where the match is weak. Part of the rows lack a size; the others show once, few, many or a class for expanded clones.

v_call: TRBV30; clone_size: many; d_call: TRBD1; j_call: TRBJ2-7; cdr3_aa: CAWGQGIHEQYF; cdr3_nt: TGTGCCTGGGGACAGGGAATCCACGAGCAGTACTTC
v_call: TRBV5-1; clone_size: -; d_call: TRBD2; j_call: TRBJ2-7; cdr3_aa: CASSFEYGGREDSYEQYF; cdr3_nt: TGCGCCAGCAGCTTCGAATATGGTGGGCGGGAGGACTCCTACGAGCAGTACTTC
v_call: TRBV29-1; clone_size: many; d_call: TRBD1; j_call: TRBJ2-1; cdr3_aa: CSVIQGLDEQFF; cdr3_nt: TGCAGCGTTATACAGGGGTTGGATGAGCAGTTCTTC
v_call: TRBV9; clone_size: few; d_call: -; j_call: TRBJ1-2; cdr3_aa: CASSPPGEGTLGGYTF; cdr3_nt: TGTGCCAGCAGCCCCCCCGGGGAGGGGACCCTTGGTGGCTACACCTTC
v_call: TRBV6-5; clone_size: few; d_call: -; j_call: TRBJ2-7; cdr3_aa: CASSYGGVYEQYF; cdr3_nt: TGTGCCAGCAGTTACGGCGGAGTTTACGAGCAGTACTTC
v_call: TRBV7-7; clone_size: -; d_call: TRBD2; j_call: TRBJ2-2; cdr3_aa: CASSWGSGRSGELFF; cdr3_nt: TGTGCTAGCAGCTGGGGTAGCGGGAGATCCGGGGAGCTGTTTTTT
v_call: TRBV24-1; clone_size: -; d_call: -; j_call: TRBJ2-5; cdr3_aa: CATSAPGTQYF; cdr3_nt: TGTGCCACCAGTGCCCCGGGGACCCAGTACTTC
v_call: TRBV7-9; clone_size: few; d_call: TRBD1; j_call: TRBJ2-3; cdr3_aa: CASSPPTGGVTDTQYF; cdr3_nt: TGTGCCAGCAGCCCCCCGACAGGGGGAGTGACAGATACGCAGTATTTT
v_call: TRBV19; clone_size: few; d_call: TRBD2; j_call: TRBJ2-5; cdr3_aa: CASRVVGLAGETQYF; cdr3_nt: TGTGCCAGTAGGGTGGTGGGACTAGCGGGAGAGACCCAGTACTTC
v_call: TRBV12-3/TRBV12-4; clone_size: many; d_call: TRBD1; j_call: TRBJ1-4; cdr3_aa: CASRGQNNEKLFF; cdr3_nt: TGTGCCAGCAGGGGACAGAATAATGAAAAACTGTTTTTT
v_call: TRBV5-6; clone_size: few; d_call: -; j_call: TRBJ1-3; cdr3_aa: CASSVAGRAGNTIYF; cdr3_nt: TGTGCCAGCAGCGTGGCGGGGCGCGCTGGAAACACCATATATTTT
v_call: TRBV7-3; clone_size: many; d_call: -; j_call: TRBJ2-2; cdr3_aa: CASSPGGGTGELFF; cdr3_nt: TGTGCCAGCAGCCCCGGTGGGGGCACCGGGGAGCTGTTTTTT
v_call: TRBV28; clone_size: many; d_call: -; j_call: TRBJ2-7; cdr3_aa: CASRWKTGIAHEQYF; cdr3_nt: TGTGCCAGCAGATGGAAGACCGGGATTGCCCACGAGCAGTACTTC
v_call: TRBV7-2; clone_size: many; d_call: TRBD1; j_call: TRBJ2-3; cdr3_aa: CASSLARGLSDTQYF; cdr3_nt: TGTGCCAGCAGCTTAGCCAGGGGGCTGTCGGATACGCAGTATTTT
v_call: TRBV28; clone_size: many; d_call: -; j_call: TRBJ2-3; cdr3_aa: CASEGWSTDTQYF; cdr3_nt: TGTGCCAGCGAGGGGTGGAGCACAGATACGCAGTATTTT
v_call: TRBV11-2; clone_size: many; d_call: -; j_call: TRBJ1-2; cdr3_aa: CASSLGAVYGYTF; cdr3_nt: TGTGCCAGCAGCCTAGGGGCGGTTTATGGCTACACCTTC
v_call: TRBV15; clone_size: many; d_call: -; j_call: TRBJ1-1; cdr3_aa: CATSRARGARRSTEAFF; cdr3_nt: TGTGCCACCAGCAGAGCCAGGGGAGCGAGACGGAGCACTGAAGCTTTCTTT
v_call: TRBV4-2; clone_size: -; d_call: -; j_call: TRBJ2-7; cdr3_aa: CASSPMGLGYEQYF; cdr3_nt: TGTGCCAGCAGCCCGATGGGGCTGGGGTACGAGCAGTACTTC
v_call: TRBV5-1; clone_size: many; d_call: -; j_call: TRBJ1-1; cdr3_aa: CASSRDPRGTEAFF; cdr3_nt: TGCGCCAGCAGTCGGGACCCTCGGGGCACTGAAGCTTTCTTT
v_call: TRBV20-1; clone_size: -; d_call: -; j_call: TRBJ1-4; cdr3_aa: CSALRRTNEKLFF; cdr3_nt: TGCAGTGCTCTCCGACGGACTAATGAAAAACTGTTTTTT
v_call: TRBV30; clone_size: many; d_call: -; j_call: TRBJ2-7; cdr3_aa: CAWTSGRGYEQYF; cdr3_nt: TGTGCCTGGACTTCGGGCAGGGGTTACGAGCAGTACTTC
v_call: TRBV20-1; clone_size: many; d_call: TRBD1; j_call: TRBJ2-7; cdr3_aa: CSARDLEDRASYSYEQYF; cdr3_nt: TGCAGTGCTAGAGATTTGGAAGACAGGGCAAGCTACTCCTACGAGCAGTACTTC
v_call: TRBV6-2/TRBV6-3; clone_size: -; d_call: -; j_call: TRBJ2-7; cdr3_aa: CASSFSRVVSYEQYF; cdr3_nt: TGTGCCAGCAGTTTCAGCAGAGTTGTGAGCTACGAGCAGTACTTC
v_call: TRBV20-1; clone_size: many; d_call: -; j_call: TRBJ1-5; cdr3_aa: CSARAGRSTSSNQPQHF; cdr3_nt: TGCAGTGCTAGGGCGGGCAGATCAACCTCTAGCAATCAGCCCCAGCATTTT
v_call: TRBV12-3/TRBV12-4; clone_size: many; d_call: TRBD2; j_call: TRBJ2-5; cdr3_aa: CASSRGAGEETQYF; cdr3_nt: TGTGCCAGCAGCCGAGGAGCGGGAGAAGAGACCCAGTACTTC
v_call: TRBV20-1; clone_size: -; d_call: TRBD1; j_call: TRBJ1-3; cdr3_aa: CSASRQGTGVRNTIYF; cdr3_nt: TGCAGTGCTAGCCGACAGGGCACGGGGGTTAGAAACACCATATATTTT
v_call: TRBV2; clone_size: many; d_call: -; j_call: TRBJ2-5; cdr3_aa: CASSVAGVAQETQYF; cdr3_nt: TGTGCCAGCAGTGTTGCCGGGGTAGCTCAAGAGACCCAGTACTTC
v_call: TRBV4-2; clone_size: -; d_call: TRBD1; j_call: TRBJ2-2; cdr3_aa: CASSQGQGSNTGELFF; cdr3_nt: TGTGCCAGCAGCCAAGGACAGGGGTCTAACACCGGGGAGCTGTTTTTT
v_call: TRBV27; clone_size: many; d_call: -; j_call: TRBJ1-2; cdr3_aa: CASKPRGASNYGYTF; cdr3_nt: TGTGCCAGCAAACCCCGCGGAGCCTCTAACTATGGCTACACCTTC
v_call: TRBV11-2; clone_size: many; d_call: -; j_call: TRBJ2-7; cdr3_aa: CASSWGRAAGLREQYF; cdr3_nt: TGTGCCAGCAGCTGGGGCAGGGCAGCGGGTCTGAGGGAGCAGTACTTC
v_call: TRBV28; clone_size: many; d_call: -; j_call: TRBJ1-2; cdr3_aa: CASSLLRTSAYGYTF; cdr3_nt: TGTGCCAGCAGTTTACTCCGGACCTCGGCCTATGGCTACACCTTC
v_call: TRBV6-2/TRBV6-3; clone_size: few; d_call: TRBD1; j_call: TRBJ1-5; cdr3_aa: CASSYPPPDPDRALPGNQPQHF; cdr3_nt: TGTGCCAGCAGTTACCCACCTCCAGACCCGGACAGGGCCTTACCGGGCAATCAGCCCCAGCATTTT
v_call: TRBV12-5; clone_size: few; d_call: -; j_call: TRBJ1-2; cdr3_aa: CASGEGAGDYGYTF; cdr3_nt: TGTGCTAGTGGGGAAGGTGCAGGTGACTATGGCTACACCTTC
v_call: TRBV20-1; clone_size: few; d_call: -; j_call: TRBJ1-5; cdr3_aa: CSARDVRYNQPQHF; cdr3_nt: TGCAGTGCTAGAGATGTAAGGTACAATCAGCCCCAGCATTTT
v_call: TRBV6-1; clone_size: many; d_call: -; j_call: TRBJ1-6; cdr3_aa: CASSPDRGASPLHF; cdr3_nt: TGTGCCAGCAGCCCGGACAGAGGAGCCTCACCCCTCCACTTT
v_call: TRBV12-3/TRBV12-4; clone_size: many; d_call: -; j_call: TRBJ2-1; cdr3_aa: CASSFIDNEQFF; cdr3_nt: TGTGCCAGCAGTTTTATCGACAATGAGCAGTTCTTC
v_call: TRBV20-1; clone_size: -; d_call: -; j_call: TRBJ2-7; cdr3_aa: CSARSTTNSYEQYF; cdr3_nt: TGCAGTGCTAGATCTACGACGAACTCCTACGAGCAGTACTTC
v_call: TRBV4-2; clone_size: -; d_call: -; j_call: TRBJ1-5; cdr3_aa: CASSQVKGNQPQHF; cdr3_nt: TGTGCCAGCAGCCAAGTCAAGGGGAATCAGCCCCAGCATTTT
v_call: TRBV20-1; clone_size: many; d_call: TRBD1; j_call: TRBJ2-7; cdr3_aa: CSAPGTGNEQYF; cdr3_nt: TGCAGTGCTCCCGGGACAGGCAACGAGCAGTACTTC
v_call: TRBV7-9; clone_size: -; d_call: -; j_call: TRBJ1-3; cdr3_aa: CASSFGDIYYF; cdr3_nt: TGTGCCAGCAGCTTTGGGGACATCTACTATTTT
v_call: TRBV29-1; clone_size: few; d_call: TRBD1; j_call: TRBJ2-7; cdr3_aa: CSVEDAGQDSYEQYF; cdr3_nt: TGCAGCGTTGAAGATGCGGGACAGGACTCCTACGAGCAGTACTTC
v_call: TRBV27; clone_size: many; d_call: -; j_call: TRBJ1-5; cdr3_aa: CASSPNRVNQPQHF; cdr3_nt: TGTGCCAGCAGTCCGAACAGGGTCAATCAGCCCCAGCATTTT
v_call: TRBV5-8; clone_size: many; d_call: TRBD1; j_call: TRBJ2-7; cdr3_aa: CASRPFTGTGSHEQYF; cdr3_nt: TGTGCCAGCAGGCCATTCACCGGGACAGGGAGCCACGAGCAGTACTTC
v_call: TRBV12-3/TRBV12-4; clone_size: -; d_call: TRBD2; j_call: TRBJ2-7; cdr3_aa: CASSLAPPGLAAYEQYF; cdr3_nt: TGTGCCAGCAGTTTAGCGCCCCCGGGACTAGCGGCCTACGAGCAGTACTTC
v_call: TRBV20-1; clone_size: many; d_call: -; j_call: TRBJ2-7; cdr3_aa: CSARGQGGNYEQYF; cdr3_nt: TGCAGTGCTAGAGGACAGGGCGGGAATTACGAGCAGTACTTC
v_call: TRBV20-1; clone_size: -; d_call: TRBD2; j_call: TRBJ2-3; cdr3_aa: CSARKERSGGMDTQYF; cdr3_nt: TGCAGTGCTAGAAAAGAACGGAGCGGGGGGATGGATACGCAGTATTTT
v_call: TRBV20-1; clone_size: many; d_call: -; j_call: TRBJ2-7; cdr3_aa: CSASTFRDWSYEQYF; cdr3_nt: TGCAGTGCTAGTACGTTCAGGGACTGGTCCTACGAGCAGTACTTC
v_call: TRBV5-5; clone_size: few; d_call: -; j_call: TRBJ1-1; cdr3_aa: CASSFRDPLNTEAFF; cdr3_nt: TGTGCCAGCAGCTTCCGAGACCCATTGAACACTGAAGCTTTCTTT
v_call: TRBV7-9; clone_size: many; d_call: -; j_call: TRBJ1-1; cdr3_aa: CASSPEGGNSNTEAFF; cdr3_nt: TGTGCCAGCAGCCCCGAAGGGGGAAATTCGAACACTGAAGCTTTCTTT
v_call: TRBV30; clone_size: many; d_call: -; j_call: TRBJ2-1; cdr3_aa: CAWSVQEGNEQFF; cdr3_nt: TGTGCCTGGAGTGTACAGGAAGGGAATGAGCAGTTCTTC
v_call: TRBV20-1; clone_size: many; d_call: -; j_call: TRBJ1-2; cdr3_aa: CSARQTSNYGYTF; cdr3_nt: TGCAGTGCTAGACAAACATCTAACTATGGCTACACCTTC
v_call: TRBV29-1; clone_size: once; d_call: TRBD1; j_call: TRBJ2-1; cdr3_aa: CSVRTGGLNEQFF; cdr3_nt: TGCAGCGTTAGGACAGGGGGCTTGAATGAGCAGTTCTTC
v_call: TRBV7-6; clone_size: -; d_call: TRBD2; j_call: TRBJ2-3; cdr3_aa: CASSSLSGTSPTDTQYF; cdr3_nt: TGTGCCAGCAGCTCCCTTAGCGGGACCTCCCCCACAGATACGCAGTATTTT
v_call: TRBV4-1; clone_size: few; d_call: -; j_call: TRBJ1-1; cdr3_aa: CASSPPSSRGMNTEAFF; cdr3_nt: TGCGCCAGCAGCCCACCCAGTTCCAGGGGAATGAACACTGAAGCTTTCTTT
v_call: TRBV6-1; clone_size: -; d_call: -; j_call: TRBJ1-3; cdr3_aa: CASSEGITGNTIYF; cdr3_nt: TGTGCCAGCAGTGAGGGGATAACTGGAAACACCATATATTTT
v_call: TRBV7-8; clone_size: -; d_call: TRBD2; j_call: TRBJ2-1; cdr3_aa: CASSAGLAGGKVYNEQFF; cdr3_nt: TGTGCCAGCAGCGCGGGGCTAGCGGGAGGGAAAGTTTACAATGAGCAGTTCTTC
v_call: TRBV19; clone_size: many; d_call: -; j_call: TRBJ2-1; cdr3_aa: CASSTGQGAYNEQFF; cdr3_nt: TGTGCCAGTAGTACAGGGCAGGGCGCCTACAATGAGCAGTTCTTC
v_call: TRBV2; clone_size: many; d_call: -; j_call: TRBJ2-5; cdr3_aa: CASRRAGLLQETQYF; cdr3_nt: TGTGCCAGCAGACGCGCTGGACTATTACAAGAGACCCAGTACTTC
v_call: TRBV5-4; clone_size: -; d_call: -; j_call: TRBJ1-6; cdr3_aa: CASSQAPGGASSPLHF; cdr3_nt: TGTGCCAGCAGCCAAGCCCCGGGGGGCGCCAGTTCACCCCTCCACTTT
v_call: TRBV18; clone_size: few; d_call: -; j_call: TRBJ2-1; cdr3_aa: CASSPPGSGADYNEQFF; cdr3_nt: TGTGCCAGCTCACCACCGGGGAGCGGAGCCGATTACAATGAGCAGTTCTTC